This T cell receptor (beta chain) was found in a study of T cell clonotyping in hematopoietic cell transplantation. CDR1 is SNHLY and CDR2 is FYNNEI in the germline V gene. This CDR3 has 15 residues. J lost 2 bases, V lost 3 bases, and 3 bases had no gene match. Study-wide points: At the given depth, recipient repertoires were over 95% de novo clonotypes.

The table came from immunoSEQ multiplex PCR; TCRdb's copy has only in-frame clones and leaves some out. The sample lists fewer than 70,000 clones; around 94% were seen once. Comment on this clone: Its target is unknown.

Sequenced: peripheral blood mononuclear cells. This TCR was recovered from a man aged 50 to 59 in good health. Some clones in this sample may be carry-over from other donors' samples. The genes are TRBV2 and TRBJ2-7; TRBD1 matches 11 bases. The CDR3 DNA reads TGTGCCAGCAGTGACCGGGACAGGGGGGCCTACGAGCAGTACTTC. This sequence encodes CASSDRDRGAYEQYF.